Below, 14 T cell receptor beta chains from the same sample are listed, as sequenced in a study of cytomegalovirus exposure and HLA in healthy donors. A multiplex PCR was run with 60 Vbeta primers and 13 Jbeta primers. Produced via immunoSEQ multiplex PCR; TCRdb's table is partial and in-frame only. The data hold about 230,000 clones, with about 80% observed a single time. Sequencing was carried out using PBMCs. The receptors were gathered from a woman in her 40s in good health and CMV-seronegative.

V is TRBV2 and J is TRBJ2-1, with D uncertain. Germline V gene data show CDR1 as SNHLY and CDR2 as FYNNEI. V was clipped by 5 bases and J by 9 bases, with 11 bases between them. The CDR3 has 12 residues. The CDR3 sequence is CASSSRGGEQFF. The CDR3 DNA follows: TGTGCCAGCAGTTCCAGAGGTGGTGAGCAGTTCTTC.

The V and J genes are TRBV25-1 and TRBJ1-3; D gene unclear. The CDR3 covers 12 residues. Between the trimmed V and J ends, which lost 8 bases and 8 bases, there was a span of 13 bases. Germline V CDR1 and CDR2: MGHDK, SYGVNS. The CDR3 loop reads CASVTTGDTIYF. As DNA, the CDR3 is TGTGCCAGCGTGACTACCGGGGACACCATATATTTT.

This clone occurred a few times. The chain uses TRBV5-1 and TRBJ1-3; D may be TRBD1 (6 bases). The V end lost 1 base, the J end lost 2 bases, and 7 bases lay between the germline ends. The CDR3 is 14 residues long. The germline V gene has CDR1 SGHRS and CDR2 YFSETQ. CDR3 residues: CASSLSGAGNTIYF. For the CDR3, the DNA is TGCGCCAGCAGCTTGTCAGGGGCTGGAAACACCATATATTTT.

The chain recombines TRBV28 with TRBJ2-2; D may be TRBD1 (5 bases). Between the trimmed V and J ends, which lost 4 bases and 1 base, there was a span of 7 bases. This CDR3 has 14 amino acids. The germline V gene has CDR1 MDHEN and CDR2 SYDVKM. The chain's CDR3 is CASSSGQNTGELFF. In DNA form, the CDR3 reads TGTGCCAGCAGTTCCGGACAGAACACCGGGGAGCTGTTTTTT.

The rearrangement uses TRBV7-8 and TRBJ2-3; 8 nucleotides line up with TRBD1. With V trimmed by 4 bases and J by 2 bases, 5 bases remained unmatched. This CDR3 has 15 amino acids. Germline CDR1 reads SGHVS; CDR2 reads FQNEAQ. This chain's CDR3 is CASSSRQGITDTQYF. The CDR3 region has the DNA TGTGCCAGCAGCTCCCGACAGGGGATCACAGATACGCAGTATTTT.

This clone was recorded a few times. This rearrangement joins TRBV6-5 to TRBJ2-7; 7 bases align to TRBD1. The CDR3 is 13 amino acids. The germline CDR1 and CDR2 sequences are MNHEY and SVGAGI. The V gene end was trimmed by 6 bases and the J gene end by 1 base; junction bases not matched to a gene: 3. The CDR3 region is CASRPTGSYEQYF. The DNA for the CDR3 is TGTGCCAGCAGGCCGACAGGGTCCTACGAGCAGTACTTC.

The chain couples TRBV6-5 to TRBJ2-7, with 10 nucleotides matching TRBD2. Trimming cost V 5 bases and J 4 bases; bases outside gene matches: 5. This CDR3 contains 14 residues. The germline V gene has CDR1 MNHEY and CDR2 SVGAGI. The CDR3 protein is CASSVGTSVYEQYF. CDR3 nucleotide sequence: TGTGCCAGCAGTGTGGGGACTAGCGTATACGAGCAGTACTTC.

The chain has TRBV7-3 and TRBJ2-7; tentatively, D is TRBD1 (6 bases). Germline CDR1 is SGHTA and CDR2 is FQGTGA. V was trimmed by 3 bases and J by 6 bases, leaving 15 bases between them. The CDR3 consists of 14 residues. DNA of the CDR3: TGTGCCAGCAGCTTGTCAGGGGCGAGTGGCGAGCAGTACTTC. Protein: CASSLSGASGEQYF.

CDR3: CASSSGFGYTQYF. CDR3 bases: TGTGCCAGCAGTTCGGGTTTCGGATATACGCAGTATTTT. This chain joins TRBV27 and TRBJ2-3, with no clear D. The CDR3 covers 13 residues. Germline CDR1 is MNHEY and CDR2 is SMNVEV (reference sequence). V was trimmed by 4 bases and J by 7 bases, leaving 12 bases between them.

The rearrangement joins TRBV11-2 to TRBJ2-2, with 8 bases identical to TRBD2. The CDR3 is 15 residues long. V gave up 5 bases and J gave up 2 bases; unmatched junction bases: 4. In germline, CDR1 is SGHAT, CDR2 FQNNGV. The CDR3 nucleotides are TGTGCCAGCAGCCACGGGGGGGCTAACACCGGGGAGCTGTTTTTT. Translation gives CASSHGGANTGELFF.

CDR3 coding DNA: TGTGCCAGCAGTGAGCTGTACACCGGGGAGCTGTTTTTT. It is translated as CASSELYTGELFF. The chain employs TRBV6-5 and TRBJ2-2; D remains unclear. The V gene lost 5 bases and the J gene lost 3 bases, with 7 bases spanning the gap. The CDR3 totals 13 residues. From germline, CDR1 is MNHEY and CDR2 SVGAGI.

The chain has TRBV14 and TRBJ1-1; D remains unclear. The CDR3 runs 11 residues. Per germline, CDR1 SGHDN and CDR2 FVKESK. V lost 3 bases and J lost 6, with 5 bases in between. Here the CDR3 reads CASSHGAEAFF. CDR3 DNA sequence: TGTGCCAGCAGCCACGGGGCTGAAGCTTTCTTT.

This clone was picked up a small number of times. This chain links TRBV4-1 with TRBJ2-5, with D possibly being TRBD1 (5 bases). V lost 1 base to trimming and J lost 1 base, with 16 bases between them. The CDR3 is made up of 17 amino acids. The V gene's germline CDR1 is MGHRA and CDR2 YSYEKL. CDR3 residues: CASSQADSALPQETQYF. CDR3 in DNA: TGCGCCAGCAGCCAAGCTGACAGCGCCCTACCCCAAGAGACCCAGTACTTC.

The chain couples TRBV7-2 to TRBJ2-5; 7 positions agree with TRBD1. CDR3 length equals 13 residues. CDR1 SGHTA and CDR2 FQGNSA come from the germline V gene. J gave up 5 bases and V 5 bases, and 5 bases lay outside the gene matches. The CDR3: CASSTQGLETQYF. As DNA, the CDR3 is TGTGCCAGCAGCACACAGGGGTTGGAGACCCAGTACTTC.